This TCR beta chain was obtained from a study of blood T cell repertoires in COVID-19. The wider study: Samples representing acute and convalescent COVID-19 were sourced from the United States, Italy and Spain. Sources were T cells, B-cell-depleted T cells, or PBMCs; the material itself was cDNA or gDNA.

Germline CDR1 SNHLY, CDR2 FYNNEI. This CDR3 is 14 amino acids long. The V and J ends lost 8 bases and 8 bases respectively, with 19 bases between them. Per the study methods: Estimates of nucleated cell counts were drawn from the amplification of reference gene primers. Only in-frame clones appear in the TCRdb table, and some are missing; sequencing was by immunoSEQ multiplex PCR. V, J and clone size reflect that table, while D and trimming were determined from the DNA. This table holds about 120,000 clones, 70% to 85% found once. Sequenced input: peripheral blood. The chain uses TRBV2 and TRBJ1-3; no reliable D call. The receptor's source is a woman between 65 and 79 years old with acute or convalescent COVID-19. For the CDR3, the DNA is TGTGCCAGCGGAAGAGGACGGGAAGGAGACACCATATATTTT. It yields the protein CASGRGREGDTIYF.